This T cell receptor beta chain was found in a study of shared clonotypes between healthy human individuals. Worth noting for this clone: Its specificity is not known.

Sequenced by immunoSEQ multiplex PCR; TCRdb stores in-frame clones only, minus some. The sample holds some 2,500,000 clones, roughly 90% seen once. The germline V and J ends were trimmed by 0 bases and 3 bases, with 6 bases remaining between them. Germline V CDR1 and CDR2: SGDLS, YYNGEE. The CDR3 has 13 amino acids. General study results and limits: Naive CD4 clonotypes were shared across a few donors at roughly 4.6%.

Sequenced material: naive CD4+ T cells from PBMCs. Specified subset: CD45RA+ positively selected. The rearrangement uses TRBV9 and TRBJ2-5; D is unresolved. The sequence was collected from a man between 18 and 35 years old in good health. Some clones in this sample may be carry-over from other donors' samples. The CDR3 sequence is CASSVGPEETQYF. The CDR3 DNA follows: TGTGCCAGCAGCGTAGGCCCGGAAGAGACCCAGTACTTC.